A selection of T cell receptor beta chains follows, all from one sample in a study of cytomegalovirus exposure and HLA in healthy donors. Method: immunoSEQ multiplex PCR; TCRdb's copy keeps in-frame clones and lacks some. The table lists over 100,000 clones, with 3.7% in the top ten. Sequencing used PBMCs. These receptors were obtained from a man aged 30 to 39 in good health and CMV-seronegative. Each CDR3 is given without its conserved first and last residue. Fields, in order: J gene, V gene, CDR3 protein.

J gene: TRBJ1-2
V gene: TRBV28
CDR3 protein: ASSSDSLISVNYGYT

J gene: TRBJ2-5
V gene: TRBV15
CDR3 protein: ATSRVTLWEETQY

J gene: TRBJ2-5
V gene: TRBV7-6
CDR3 protein: ASSGRPEETQY

J gene: TRBJ1-1
V gene: TRBV18
CDR3 protein: ASSLHPGGQGDTEAF

J gene: TRBJ1-2
V gene: TRBV5-1
CDR3 protein: ASSSTTGTGSGYT

J gene: TRBJ1-1
V gene: TRBV18
CDR3 protein: ASSPRTATEAF

J gene: TRBJ2-2
V gene: TRBV5-1
CDR3 protein: ASDAGTTNTGELF

J gene: TRBJ1-1
V gene: TRBV6-5
CDR3 protein: ASSYNRNTEAF

J gene: TRBJ2-6
V gene: TRBV4-2
CDR3 protein: ASSLGQGGSGANVLT

J gene: TRBJ2-1
V gene: TRBV18
CDR3 protein: ASSPSRAGDNEQF

J gene: TRBJ1-3
V gene: TRBV10-3
CDR3 protein: AIRSTAWGDGTIY

J gene: TRBJ2-3
V gene: TRBV6-5
CDR3 protein: ASRKRATDTQY

J gene: TRBJ1-2
V gene: TRBV6-5
CDR3 protein: ASSYTDRVEGYT

J gene: TRBJ2-7
V gene: TRBV2
CDR3 protein: ASSEPLGGGVLYEQY

J gene: TRBJ1-2
V gene: TRBV15
CDR3 protein: ATSRDRKSAPGGYT

J gene: TRBJ2-7
V gene: TRBV7-2
CDR3 protein: ASSRNRGDTYEQY

J gene: TRBJ2-3
V gene: TRBV29-1
CDR3 protein: SVGQSTDTQY

J gene: TRBJ1-6
V gene: TRBV28
CDR3 protein: AWRGTLNSPLH

J gene: TRBJ1-1
V gene: TRBV21-1
CDR3 protein: ASSGHRGPTEAF

J gene: TRBJ2-5
V gene: TRBV27
CDR3 protein: ASSFWSRGQETQY

J gene: TRBJ1-3
V gene: TRBV7-6
CDR3 protein: ASSPQGPGNTIY

J gene: TRBJ2-6
V gene: TRBV7-6
CDR3 protein: ASSSETGGSGANVLT

J gene: TRBJ2-3
V gene: TRBV9
CDR3 protein: ASSALGGGGTQY

J gene: TRBJ1-4
V gene: TRBV4-1
CDR3 protein: ASSQFSLPSERLF

J gene: TRBJ2-1
V gene: TRBV2
CDR3 protein: ASSEEGYAEQF

J gene: TRBJ1-2
V gene: TRBV9
CDR3 protein: ASSETGFGYT

J gene: TRBJ2-7
V gene: TRBV5-6
CDR3 protein: ASSPTGSHEQY

J gene: TRBJ1-1
V gene: TRBV5-4
CDR3 protein: ASSFGQGVNTEAF